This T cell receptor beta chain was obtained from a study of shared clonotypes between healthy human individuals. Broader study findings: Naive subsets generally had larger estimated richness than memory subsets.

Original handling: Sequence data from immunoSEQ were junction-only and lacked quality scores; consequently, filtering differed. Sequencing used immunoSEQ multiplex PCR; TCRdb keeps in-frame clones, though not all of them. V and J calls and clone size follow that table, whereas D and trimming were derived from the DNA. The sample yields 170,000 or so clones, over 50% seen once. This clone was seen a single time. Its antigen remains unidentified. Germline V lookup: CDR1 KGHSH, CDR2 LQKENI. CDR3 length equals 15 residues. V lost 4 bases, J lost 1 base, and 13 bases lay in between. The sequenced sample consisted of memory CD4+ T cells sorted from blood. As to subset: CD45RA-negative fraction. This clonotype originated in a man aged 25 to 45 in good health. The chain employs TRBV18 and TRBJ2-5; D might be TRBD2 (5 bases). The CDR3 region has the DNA TGTGCCAGCTCACTTTCCTCGAGGGCCCAAGAGACCCAGTACTTC. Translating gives CASSLSSRAQETQYF.